The rows below give T cell receptor beta chains drawn from one sample of a study of Graves' ophthalmopathy and Graves' hyperthyroidism. TCRdb used MiXCR to reprocess the multiplex PCR reads, holding one entry per CDR3 protein. This sample has about 400,000 distinct CDR3 sequences, with less than 20% found just once. Sequenced input: peripheral blood. These receptor sequences come from a woman under 30 with stable Graves' hyperthyroidism. CDR3s include the opening cysteine and the closing phenylalanine or tryptophan. The order of the fields is CDR3 protein, CDR3 DNA, clone size, V gene, D gene, J gene. The D gene is left open where the match is weak. For some rows the clone size is stated as once, few or many, or as a class when expanded; others skip it.

CDR3aa: CASTGAAVGEQYF; CDR3nt: TGTGCCAGCACAGGGGCAGCAGTTGGAGAGCAGTACTTC; abundance: many; v_gene: TRBV12-3/TRBV12-4; d_gene: .; j_gene: TRBJ2-7
CDR3aa: CASSAGDGHLYEQYF; CDR3nt: TGTGCCAGCAGCGCTGGGGACGGACACCTCTACGAGCAGTACTTC; abundance: many; v_gene: TRBV11-2; d_gene: .; j_gene: TRBJ2-7
CDR3aa: CASSVGGGEETQYF; CDR3nt: TGTGCCAGCAGCGTAGGTGGAGGGGAAGAGACCCAGTACTTC; abundance: many; v_gene: TRBV9; d_gene: .; j_gene: TRBJ2-5
CDR3aa: CASSQRQGARETQYF; CDR3nt: TGTGCCAGCTCGCAAAGACAGGGGGCAAGGGAGACCCAGTACTTC; abundance: .; v_gene: TRBV18; d_gene: TRBD1; j_gene: TRBJ2-5
CDR3aa: CASSEATGGGYEQYF; CDR3nt: TGTGCCAGCAGTGAAGCGACAGGGGGCGGCTACGAGCAGTACTTC; abundance: many; v_gene: TRBV6-1; d_gene: TRBD1; j_gene: TRBJ2-7
CDR3aa: CASSFDRDRGRETQYF; CDR3nt: TGTGCCAGCAGCTTTGACCGGGACAGGGGGCGGGAGACCCAGTACTTC; abundance: .; v_gene: TRBV7-2; d_gene: TRBD1; j_gene: TRBJ2-5
CDR3aa: CATKQAGQETQYF; CDR3nt: TGTGCCACCAAGCAGGCTGGGCAAGAGACCCAGTACTTC; abundance: many; v_gene: TRBV24-1; d_gene: .; j_gene: TRBJ2-5
CDR3aa: CASSPVGRNTEAFF; CDR3nt: TGCGCCAGCAGCCCTGTGGGCAGGAACACTGAAGCTTTCTTT; abundance: .; v_gene: TRBV5-1; d_gene: .; j_gene: TRBJ1-1
CDR3aa: CASSPNGQGSYEQYF; CDR3nt: TGTGCCAGCAGTCCAAATGGACAGGGAAGCTACGAGCAGTACTTC; abundance: many; v_gene: TRBV12-3/TRBV12-4; d_gene: TRBD1; j_gene: TRBJ2-7
CDR3aa: CASSLSTGRTGELFF; CDR3nt: TGTGCCAGCAGCTTAAGCACAGGGAGGACCGGGGAGCTGTTTTTT; abundance: many; v_gene: TRBV7-3; d_gene: .; j_gene: TRBJ2-2
CDR3aa: CASSPRRELTKNIQYF; CDR3nt: TGTGCCAGCAGCCCCAGGAGGGAATTGACCAAAAACATTCAGTACTTC; abundance: few; v_gene: TRBV11-3; d_gene: .; j_gene: TRBJ2-4
CDR3aa: CASSQAPQGQIGQPQHF; CDR3nt: TGCGCCAGCAGCCAAGCCCCCCAGGGTCAAATCGGTCAGCCCCAGCATTTT; abundance: many; v_gene: TRBV4-1; d_gene: .; j_gene: TRBJ1-5
CDR3aa: CASSLEQSYDQYF; CDR3nt: TGTGCCAGCAGTTTAGAGCAGTCCTACGATCAGTACTTC; abundance: few; v_gene: TRBV12-3/TRBV12-4; d_gene: .; j_gene: TRBJ2-7
CDR3aa: CAISAPGQGAYEQYF; CDR3nt: TGTGCCATCAGTGCGCCGGGACAGGGTGCCTACGAGCAGTACTTC; abundance: many; v_gene: TRBV10-3; d_gene: TRBD1; j_gene: TRBJ2-7
CDR3aa: CASTLGPGPQETQYF; CDR3nt: TGTGCCAGCACCCTAGGGCCGGGGCCTCAAGAGACCCAGTACTTC; abundance: many; v_gene: TRBV12-3/TRBV12-4; d_gene: .; j_gene: TRBJ2-5
CDR3aa: CSVAGGLAGGPQETQYF; CDR3nt: TGCAGCGTTGCCGGGGGACTAGCGGGGGGGCCGCAAGAGACCCAGTACTTC; abundance: .; v_gene: TRBV29-1; d_gene: TRBD2; j_gene: TRBJ2-5
CDR3aa: CATSDFLGDRELDTEAFF; CDR3nt: TGTGCCACCAGTGATTTTTTAGGGGATAGGGAGTTGGACACTGAAGCTTTCTTT; abundance: many; v_gene: TRBV24-1; d_gene: .; j_gene: TRBJ1-1
CDR3aa: CASNQQGYQPQHF; CDR3nt: TGTGCCAGCAACCAGCAGGGTTATCAGCCCCAGCATTTT; abundance: many; v_gene: TRBV19; d_gene: .; j_gene: TRBJ1-5
CDR3aa: CSAREEQGSYGYTF; CDR3nt: TGCAGTGCTAGAGAGGAGCAGGGAAGCTATGGCTACACCTTC; abundance: many; v_gene: TRBV20-1; d_gene: .; j_gene: TRBJ1-2
CDR3aa: CSAKPGTILEQYF; CDR3nt: TGCAGTGCTAAACCAGGGACCATCCTCGAGCAGTACTTC; abundance: many; v_gene: TRBV20-1; d_gene: .; j_gene: TRBJ2-7
CDR3aa: CATSRVGGGYGYTF; CDR3nt: TGTGCCACCAGCAGAGTCGGGGGAGGCTATGGCTACACCTTC; abundance: many; v_gene: TRBV15; d_gene: .; j_gene: TRBJ1-2
CDR3aa: CPSGQPQHF; CDR3nt: TGTCCGTCGGGTCAGCCCCAGCATTTT; abundance: .; v_gene: TRBV25-1; d_gene: .; j_gene: TRBJ1-5
CDR3aa: CASSLFFKKRFNYGYTF; CDR3nt: TGTGCCAGCAGCTTATTTTTCAAGAAGCGTTTTAACTATGGCTACACCTTC; abundance: many; v_gene: TRBV7-8; d_gene: .; j_gene: TRBJ1-2
CDR3aa: CASSLRQSNTEAFF; CDR3nt: TGTGCCAGCAGCTTGAGGCAGTCGAACACTGAAGCTTTCTTT; abundance: many; v_gene: TRBV5-5; d_gene: .; j_gene: TRBJ1-1
CDR3aa: CASSQETGYEQYF; CDR3nt: TGCGCCAGCAGCCAAGAAACAGGGTACGAGCAGTACTTC; abundance: .; v_gene: TRBV4-1; d_gene: .; j_gene: TRBJ2-7
CDR3aa: CSHASGQGPHEQYF; CDR3nt: TGCAGCCACGCCTCCGGACAGGGTCCCCACGAGCAGTACTTC; abundance: many; v_gene: TRBV29-1; d_gene: TRBD1; j_gene: TRBJ2-7
CDR3aa: CASSPEGTSGNTIYF; CDR3nt: TGTGCCAGCTCACCAGAGGGGACATCTGGAAACACCATATATTTT; abundance: few; v_gene: TRBV18; d_gene: .; j_gene: TRBJ1-3
CDR3aa: CASSTDTLYYGYTF; CDR3nt: TGTGCCAGCAGTACGGACACCTTATACTATGGCTACACCTTC; abundance: .; v_gene: TRBV5-5; d_gene: .; j_gene: TRBJ1-2
CDR3aa: CATSDSWTGQETQYF; CDR3nt: TGTGCCACCAGTGATTCGTGGACAGGGCAAGAGACCCAGTACTTC; abundance: .; v_gene: TRBV24-1; d_gene: TRBD1; j_gene: TRBJ2-5
CDR3aa: CSAVSQGLDSPLHF; CDR3nt: TGCAGTGCTGTCTCACAGGGTCTAGATTCACCCCTCCACTTT; abundance: many; v_gene: TRBV20-1; d_gene: .; j_gene: TRBJ1-6
CDR3aa: CASSVLGDYGYTF; CDR3nt: TGTGCCAGCAGTGTCCTCGGGGACTATGGCTACACCTTC; abundance: many; v_gene: TRBV6-1; d_gene: .; j_gene: TRBJ1-2
CDR3aa: CASSPLLEGGSHEQYF; CDR3nt: TGTGCCAGCAGCCCACTCCTCGAGGGGGGTAGTCACGAGCAGTACTTC; abundance: many; v_gene: TRBV7-2; d_gene: .; j_gene: TRBJ2-7
CDR3aa: CASSSTSGGLYEQYF; CDR3nt: TGTGCCAGCAGCTCTACTAGCGGGGGGTTGTACGAGCAGTACTTC; abundance: many; v_gene: TRBV6-5; d_gene: TRBD2; j_gene: TRBJ2-7
CDR3aa: CSGWTDYGYTF; CDR3nt: TGCAGCGGCTGGACAGACTATGGCTACACCTTC; abundance: many; v_gene: TRBV29-1; d_gene: .; j_gene: TRBJ1-2
CDR3aa: CASSLGDRSNTEAFF; CDR3nt: TGCGCCAGCAGCTTGGGGGACAGGTCTAACACTGAAGCTTTCTTT; abundance: many; v_gene: TRBV5-1; d_gene: TRBD1; j_gene: TRBJ1-1
CDR3aa: CASSFQGAGGYTF; CDR3nt: TGCGCCAGCAGCTTTCAGGGGGCGGGAGGCTACACCTTC; abundance: many; v_gene: TRBV5-1; d_gene: TRBD1; j_gene: TRBJ1-2
CDR3aa: CASSQAGDRGKGYTF; CDR3nt: TGCGCCAGCAGCCAAGCGGGGGACAGGGGGAAAGGCTACACCTTC; abundance: many; v_gene: TRBV4-1; d_gene: TRBD1; j_gene: TRBJ1-2
CDR3aa: CASSLAGAGPNYGYTF; CDR3nt: TGTGCCAGCAGTTTAGCGGGGGCAGGGCCCAACTATGGCTACACCTTC; abundance: many; v_gene: TRBV12-3/TRBV12-4; d_gene: .; j_gene: TRBJ1-2
CDR3aa: CASSYSTASRNYGYTF; CDR3nt: TGTGCCAGCAGTTACTCGACGGCCAGTCGAAACTATGGCTACACCTTC; abundance: many; v_gene: TRBV6-5; d_gene: .; j_gene: TRBJ1-2
CDR3aa: CASSQRYENEAFF; CDR3nt: TGTGCCAGCAGCCAGAGATACGAGAATGAAGCTTTCTTT; abundance: many; v_gene: TRBV14; d_gene: .; j_gene: TRBJ1-1
CDR3aa: CASWRTTEIYEQYF; CDR3nt: TGTGCCAGCTGGAGGACGACAGAGATCTACGAGCAGTACTTC; abundance: .; v_gene: TRBV6-1; d_gene: .; j_gene: TRBJ2-7
CDR3aa: CASKEREGRFKQYF; CDR3nt: TGTGCCAGCAAAGAGCGGGAGGGCCGTTTCAAGCAGTACTTC; abundance: .; v_gene: TRBV28; d_gene: TRBD2; j_gene: TRBJ2-7
CDR3aa: CASQGGGLNTGELFF; CDR3nt: TGTGCCAGTCAGGGCGGGGGCCTGAACACCGGGGAGCTGTTTTTT; abundance: many; v_gene: TRBV10-3; d_gene: .; j_gene: TRBJ2-2
CDR3aa: CSARKEDTNTGELFF; CDR3nt: TGCAGTGCTAGAAAGGAGGATACGAACACCGGGGAGCTGTTTTTT; abundance: .; v_gene: TRBV20-1; d_gene: .; j_gene: TRBJ2-2
CDR3aa: CSAVGTVDWDTGELFF; CDR3nt: TGCAGCGCCGTGGGGACAGTGGACTGGGACACCGGGGAGCTGTTTTTT; abundance: many; v_gene: TRBV29-1; d_gene: TRBD1; j_gene: TRBJ2-2